This T cell receptor beta chain was recovered during a study of blood T cell repertoires in COVID-19. The overall study: Sources were T cells, B-cell-depleted T cells, or PBMCs; the material itself was cDNA or gDNA.

Original processing notes: Scientists estimated how many nucleated cells there were by amplifying reference gene primers. The assay was immunoSEQ multiplex PCR, and TCRdb's table has in-frame clones only and misses some. V, J and clone size were drawn from that table, and D and trimming were deduced from the DNA. The table has 110,000 to 150,000 clones, approximately 88% seen once. The specimen sequenced was peripheral blood. The origin of this receptor is a woman between 45 and 60 years old with acute or convalescent COVID-19.

The CDR3 DNA sequence: TGTGCCAGCAGCGTAACAGGGGGGATTAACACTGAAGCTTTCTTT. Its translation is CASSVTGGINTEAFF. V gene TRBV9 combines with J gene TRBJ1-1; 8 nucleotides agree with TRBD1. From germline, CDR1 is SGDLS and CDR2 YYNGEE. V lost 1 base to trimming and J lost 2 bases; unmatched junction nucleotides: 4. There are 15 residues in the CDR3.